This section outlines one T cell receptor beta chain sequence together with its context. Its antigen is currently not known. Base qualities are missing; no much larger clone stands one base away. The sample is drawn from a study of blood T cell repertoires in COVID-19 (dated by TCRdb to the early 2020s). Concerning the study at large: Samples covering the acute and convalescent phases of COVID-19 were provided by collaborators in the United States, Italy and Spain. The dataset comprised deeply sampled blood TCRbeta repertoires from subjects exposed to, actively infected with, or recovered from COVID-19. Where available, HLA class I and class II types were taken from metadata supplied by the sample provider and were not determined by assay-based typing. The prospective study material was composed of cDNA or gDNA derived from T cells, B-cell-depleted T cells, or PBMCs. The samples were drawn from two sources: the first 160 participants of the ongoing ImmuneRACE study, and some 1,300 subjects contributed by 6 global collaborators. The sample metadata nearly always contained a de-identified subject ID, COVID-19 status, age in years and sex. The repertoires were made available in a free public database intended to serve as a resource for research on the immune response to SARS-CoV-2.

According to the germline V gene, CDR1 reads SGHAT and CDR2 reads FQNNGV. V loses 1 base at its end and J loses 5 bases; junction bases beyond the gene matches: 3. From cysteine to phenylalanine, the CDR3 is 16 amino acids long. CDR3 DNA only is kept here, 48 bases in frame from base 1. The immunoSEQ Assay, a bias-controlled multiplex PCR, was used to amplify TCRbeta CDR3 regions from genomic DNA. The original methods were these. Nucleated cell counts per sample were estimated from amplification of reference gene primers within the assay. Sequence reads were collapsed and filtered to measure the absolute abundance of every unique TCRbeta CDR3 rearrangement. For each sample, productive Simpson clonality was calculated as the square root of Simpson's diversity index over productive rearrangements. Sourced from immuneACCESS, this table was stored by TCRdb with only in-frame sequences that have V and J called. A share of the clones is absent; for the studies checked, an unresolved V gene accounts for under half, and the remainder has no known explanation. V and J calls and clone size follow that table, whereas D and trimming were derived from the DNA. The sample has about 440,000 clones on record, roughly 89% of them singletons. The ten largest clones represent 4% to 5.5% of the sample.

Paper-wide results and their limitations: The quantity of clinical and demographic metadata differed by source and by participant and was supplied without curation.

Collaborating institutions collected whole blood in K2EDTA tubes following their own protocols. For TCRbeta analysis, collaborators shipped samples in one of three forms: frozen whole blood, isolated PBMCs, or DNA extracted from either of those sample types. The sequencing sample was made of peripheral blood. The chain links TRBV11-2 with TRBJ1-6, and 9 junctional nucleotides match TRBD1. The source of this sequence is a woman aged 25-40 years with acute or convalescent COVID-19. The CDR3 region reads CASSLGGQGNNSPLHF. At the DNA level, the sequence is TGTGCCAGCAGCTTAGGTGGACAGGGGAATAATTCACCCCTCCACTTT.